The 10 T cell receptor beta chains given below trace back to one sample, sequenced in a study of tumor-infiltrating lymphocytes in primary liver carcinoma. From approximately 20-30 mg of unsorted bulk tissue, DNA and RNA were co-extracted together. The template, around 520 ng total RNA, yielded TCR beta cDNA made with a constant-region primer. Libraries for TCR beta were built through three nested multiplex PCR rounds, which together made up a slightly modified ARM-PCR procedure. It was with TRBV1-TRBV30 forward primers and a C-beta reverse primer that the first two PCR rounds were run, at approximately 10 cycles each. TCRdb called the multiplex PCR reads again in MiXCR, with one record for every CDR3 protein. The profile shows roughly 78,000 distinct CDR3 sequences, 71% of them singletons. Material: liver tumor tissue from sampling region 4. The subset denotes: tumor region T4, right-lateral pole. The receptors stem from a woman in her sixties or seventies with primary liver carcinoma and hepatitis B virus infection.

This clonotype showed up many times. The V and J genes are TRBV10-3 and TRBJ2-3; 8 positions agree with TRBD2. Germline assignment: CDR1 ENHRY and CDR2 SYGVKD. The CDR3 has 15 amino acids. Trimming removed 7 bases from V and 2 bases from J; junction bases left unmatched: 8. In DNA form, the CDR3 reads TGTGCCATCACCGCGCTAGCGGGTAACACAGATACGCAGTATTTT. It yields the protein CAITALAGNTDTQYF.

As regards this clonotype: A much larger clone is a single base away; this may be a read error. This chain connects TRBV12-3 or TRBV12-4 to TRBJ2-7, with D maybe TRBD2 (7 bases). The CDR3 is made up of 14 amino acids. CDR3 DNA: TGTGCCGGCAGTTTAGTTGGGGGGGGGCATGAGCAGTACTTC. It yields the protein CAGSLVGGGHEQYF.

Comments on this clonotype: A junction end diverges from the germline sequence, so it may reflect a read error. V gene TRBV15 combines with J gene TRBJ2-2, with 10 bases aligning to TRBD2. Germline V lookup: CDR1 LNHNV, CDR2 YYDKDF (reference sequence). The CDR3 loop spans 17 amino acids. CDR3 sequence reads: CATIRVGLARHTGELFF. The CDR3 DNA follows: TGTGCCACCATCAGAGTGGGACTAGCGAGACACACCGGGGAGCTGTTTTTT.

About this clonotype: It may be a read error: a sequence one base away is much more abundant. The rearrangement joins TRBV28 to TRBJ2-3; 13 bases line up with TRBD2. The CDR3 has 17 residues. Germline values: CDR1 MDHEN, CDR2 SYDVKM. The CDR3 is CTSSVPGLAGSTDTQYF. The CDR3 DNA follows: TGTACCAGCAGCGTCCCGGGACTAGCGGGGAGCACAGATACGCAGTATTTT.

Comments on this clonotype: This may be a read error, as it is one base from a much larger clone. The rearrangement joins TRBV28 to TRBJ2-1, with unresolved D. CDR1 and CDR2 from the germline V gene are MDHEN and SYDVKM. The CDR3 runs to 12 residues. Trimming cost V 1 base and J 12 bases, with 10 bases left between them. The CDR3 loop reads CASSLLGDGQFF. CDR3 in DNA: TGTGCCAGCAGTTTATTAGGCGATGGGCAGTTCTTC.

With respect to this clonotype: The conserved closing phenylalanine or tryptophan is absent in this CDR3, likely reflecting a read error. The chain is built from TRBV12-5 and TRBJ2-2, with D perhaps TRBD1 or TRBD2 (5 bases each). Germline CDR1 and CDR2: LGHNT and FRNRAP. The length of the CDR3 is 17 residues. CDR3 sequence reads: CANGLVTGTGVAGELFL. In nucleotides, the CDR3 is TGTGCTAATGGTTTGGTAACCGGGACCGGGGTAGCCGGGGAGCTGTTTCTT.

This clonotype came up once. One end of the junction varies from germline; a read error may be responsible. The chain is built from TRBV4-1 and TRBJ1-5; D is unclear. This CDR3 has 15 residues. From germline, CDR1 is MGHRA and CDR2 YSYEKL. The CDR3 nucleotides are TGCTCCAGCAGCCAAGTGGGGTGGAGCAATCGGCCCCAGCATTTT. It is translated as CSSSQVGWSNRPQHF.

Only a few counts were recorded for this clonotype. This clone may be a read error of a much larger clone one base away. The J gene is TRBJ1-2, the V gene TRBV5-4; D not resolved. The CDR3 is made up of 13 amino acids. Germline V gene sequence: CDR1 SGHNT, CDR2 YYREEE (reference sequence). CDR3 in amino acids: CAGSHLRAYGYTF. The CDR3 nucleotides are TGTGCCGGCAGCCACTTACGGGCATATGGCTACACCTTC.

A note on this clonotype: The junction shows a germline mismatch at one end, possibly a read error. The chain uses TRBV11-2 and TRBJ2-4; tentative D call: TRBD1 (6 bases). This CDR3 has 15 residues. The germline V gene has CDR1 SGHAT and CDR2 FQNNGV. The CDR3 here is CASTSDGWGRDIQYF. The DNA of the CDR3 is TGTGCCAGCACCTCAGATGGTTGGGGGCGCGACATACAGTACTTC.

At least ten counts were recorded for this clonotype. The rearrangement uses TRBV5-6 and TRBJ2-1; 7 nucleotides line up with TRBD1. This CDR3 comprises 16 residues. Germline loops: CDR1 SGHDT, CDR2 YYEEEE. Unmatched junction bases numbered 12, after V lost 4 bases and J lost 5 bases. This CDR3 reads CASSGNRDSSDNEQFF. The DNA of the CDR3 is TGTGCCAGCAGCGGGAACCGGGACAGCTCGGACAATGAGCAGTTCTTC.